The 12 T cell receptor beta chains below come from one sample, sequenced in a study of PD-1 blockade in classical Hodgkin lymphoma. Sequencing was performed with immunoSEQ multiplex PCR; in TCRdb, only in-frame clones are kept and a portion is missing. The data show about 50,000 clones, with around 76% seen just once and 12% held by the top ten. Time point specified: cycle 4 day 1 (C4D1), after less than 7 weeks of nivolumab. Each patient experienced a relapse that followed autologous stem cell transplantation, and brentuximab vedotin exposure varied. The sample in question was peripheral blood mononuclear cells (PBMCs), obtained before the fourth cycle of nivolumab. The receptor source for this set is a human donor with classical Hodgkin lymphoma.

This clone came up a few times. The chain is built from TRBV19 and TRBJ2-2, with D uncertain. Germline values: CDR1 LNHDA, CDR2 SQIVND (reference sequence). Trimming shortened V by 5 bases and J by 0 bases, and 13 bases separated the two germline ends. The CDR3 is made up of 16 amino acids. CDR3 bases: TGTGCCAGTAGTCAATTAGGGCGTACGAACACCGGGGAGCTGTTTTTT. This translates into CASSQLGRTNTGELFF.

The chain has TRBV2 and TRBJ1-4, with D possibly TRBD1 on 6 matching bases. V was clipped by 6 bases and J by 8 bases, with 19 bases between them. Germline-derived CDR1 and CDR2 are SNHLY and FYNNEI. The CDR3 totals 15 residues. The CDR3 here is CASRIQGGQAEKLFF. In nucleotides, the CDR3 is TGTGCCAGCAGGATACAGGGCGGTCAGGCCGAAAAACTGTTTTTT.

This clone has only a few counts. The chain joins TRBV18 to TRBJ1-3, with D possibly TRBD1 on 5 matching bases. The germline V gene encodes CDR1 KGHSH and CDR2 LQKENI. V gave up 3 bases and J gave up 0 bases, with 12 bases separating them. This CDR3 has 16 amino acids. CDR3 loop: CASSPQTAGSGNTIYF. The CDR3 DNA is TGTGCCAGCTCACCCCAGACAGCCGGCTCTGGAAACACCATATATTTT.

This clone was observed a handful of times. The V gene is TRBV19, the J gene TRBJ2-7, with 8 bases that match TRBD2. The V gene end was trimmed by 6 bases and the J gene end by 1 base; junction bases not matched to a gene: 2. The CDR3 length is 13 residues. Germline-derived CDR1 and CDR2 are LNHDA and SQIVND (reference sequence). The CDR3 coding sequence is TGTGCCAGTAGACCTAGCGGGTCCTACGAGCAGTACTTC. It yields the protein CASRPSGSYEQYF.

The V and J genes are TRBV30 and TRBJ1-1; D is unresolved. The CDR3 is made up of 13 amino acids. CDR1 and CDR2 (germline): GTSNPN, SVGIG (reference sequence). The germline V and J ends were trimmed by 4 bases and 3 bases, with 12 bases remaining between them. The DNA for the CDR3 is TGTGCCTGGACGGATGGATCGGACACTGAAGCTTTCTTT. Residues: CAWTDGSDTEAFF.

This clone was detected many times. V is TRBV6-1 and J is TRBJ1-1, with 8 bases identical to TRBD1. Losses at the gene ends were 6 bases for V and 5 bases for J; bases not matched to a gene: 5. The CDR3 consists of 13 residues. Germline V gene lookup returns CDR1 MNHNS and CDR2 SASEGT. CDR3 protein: CASRPGGRTEAFF. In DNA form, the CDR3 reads TGTGCCAGCAGGCCAGGGGGCCGGACTGAAGCTTTCTTT.

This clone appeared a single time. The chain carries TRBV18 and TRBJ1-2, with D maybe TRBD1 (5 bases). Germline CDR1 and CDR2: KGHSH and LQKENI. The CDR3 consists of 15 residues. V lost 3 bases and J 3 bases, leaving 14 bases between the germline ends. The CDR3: CASSPSGGSDYGYTF. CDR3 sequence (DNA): TGTGCCAGCTCACCCTCCGGGGGGTCAGACTATGGCTACACCTTC.

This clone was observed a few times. CDR3 DNA: TGTAGTCGCCAACCGGGACAGGCGAATTACGAGCAGTACTTC. Translation: CSRQPGQANYEQYF. The chain is built from TRBV21-1 and TRBJ2-7; TRBD1 is taken as the D call from the table, unchecked against the DNA. TRBV21-1 counts as a pseudogene. The CDR3 is 14 amino acids.

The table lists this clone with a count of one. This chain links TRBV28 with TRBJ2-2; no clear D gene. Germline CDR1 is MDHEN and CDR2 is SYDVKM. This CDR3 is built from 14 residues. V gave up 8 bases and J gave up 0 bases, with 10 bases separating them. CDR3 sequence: CASGNSPNTGELFF. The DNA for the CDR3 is TGTGCCAGCGGTAACAGCCCGAACACCGGGGAGCTGTTTTTT.

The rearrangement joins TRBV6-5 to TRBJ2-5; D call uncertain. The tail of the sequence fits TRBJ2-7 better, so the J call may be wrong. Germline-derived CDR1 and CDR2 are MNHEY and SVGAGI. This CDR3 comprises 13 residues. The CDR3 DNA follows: TGTGCCAGCAGTTACTCCGAGTCCTACGAGCAGTACTTC. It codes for CASSYSESYEQYF.

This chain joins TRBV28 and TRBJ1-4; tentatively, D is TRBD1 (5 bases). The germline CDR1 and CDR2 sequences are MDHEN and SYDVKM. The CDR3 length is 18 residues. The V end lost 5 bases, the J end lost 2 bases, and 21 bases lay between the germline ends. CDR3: CASSGLYLGTATNEKLFF. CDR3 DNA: TGTGCCAGCAGTGGACTCTATCTTGGGACCGCTACTAATGAAAAACTGTTTTTT.

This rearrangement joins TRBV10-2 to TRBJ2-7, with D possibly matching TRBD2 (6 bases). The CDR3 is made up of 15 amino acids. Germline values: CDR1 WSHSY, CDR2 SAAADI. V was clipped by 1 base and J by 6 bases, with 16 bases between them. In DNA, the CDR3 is TGCGCCAGCAGTGAGTTGGGTCAGGGAGGTGGCGAGCAGTACTTC. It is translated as CASSELGQGGGEQYF.